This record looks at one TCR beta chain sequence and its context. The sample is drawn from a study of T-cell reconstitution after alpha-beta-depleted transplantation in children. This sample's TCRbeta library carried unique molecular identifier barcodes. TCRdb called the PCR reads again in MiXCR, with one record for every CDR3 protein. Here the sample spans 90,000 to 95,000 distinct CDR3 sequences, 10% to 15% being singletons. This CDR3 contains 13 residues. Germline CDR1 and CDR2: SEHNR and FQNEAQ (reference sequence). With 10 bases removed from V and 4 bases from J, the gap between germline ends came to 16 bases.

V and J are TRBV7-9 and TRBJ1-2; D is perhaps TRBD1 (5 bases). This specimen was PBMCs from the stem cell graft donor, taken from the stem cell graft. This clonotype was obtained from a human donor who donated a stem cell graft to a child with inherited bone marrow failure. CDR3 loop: CAMGPGHPYGYTF. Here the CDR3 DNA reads TGTGCCATGGGCCCTGGACACCCCTATGGCTACACCTTC.